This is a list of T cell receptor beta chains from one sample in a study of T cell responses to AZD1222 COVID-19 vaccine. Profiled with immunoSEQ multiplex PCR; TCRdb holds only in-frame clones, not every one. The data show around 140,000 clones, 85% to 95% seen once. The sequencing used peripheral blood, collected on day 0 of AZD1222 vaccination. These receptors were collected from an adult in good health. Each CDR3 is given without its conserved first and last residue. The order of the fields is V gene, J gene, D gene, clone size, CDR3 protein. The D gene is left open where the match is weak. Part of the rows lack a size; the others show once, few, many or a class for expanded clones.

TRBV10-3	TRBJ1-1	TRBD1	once	AIGETGDTEAF
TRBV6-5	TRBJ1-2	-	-	ASSNGVGYT
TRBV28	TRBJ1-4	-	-	ASSLQIATNEKLF
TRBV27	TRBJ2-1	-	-	ASSLGGRVPF
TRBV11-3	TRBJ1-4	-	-	ASSWSEKEKLF
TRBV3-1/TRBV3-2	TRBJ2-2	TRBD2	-	ASSQAYASGGRTNTGELF
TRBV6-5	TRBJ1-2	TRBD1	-	ASSPRTGYGYT
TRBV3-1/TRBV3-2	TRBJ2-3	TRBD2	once	ASSQELNGGGTDTQY
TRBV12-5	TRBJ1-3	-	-	ASGPRPGTGSGNTIY
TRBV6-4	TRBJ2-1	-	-	ASSETGGSYNEQF
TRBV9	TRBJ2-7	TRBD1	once	ASSVRDRDYEQY
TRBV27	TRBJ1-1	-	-	ASSPQGRVTEAF
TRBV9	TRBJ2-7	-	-	ASSVGTGPSYEQY
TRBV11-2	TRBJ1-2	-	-	ASSPLRRGADYGYT
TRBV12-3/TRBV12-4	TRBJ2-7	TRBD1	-	ASTWTGAYEQY
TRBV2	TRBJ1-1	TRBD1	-	AWDRRNTEAF
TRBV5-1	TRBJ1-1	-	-	ASSLGPGTEAF
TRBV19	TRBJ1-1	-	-	ASSMREGGTEAF
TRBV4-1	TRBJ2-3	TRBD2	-	ASSHHRTSGRAGTDTQY
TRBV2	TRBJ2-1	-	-	ASSYQTEQF
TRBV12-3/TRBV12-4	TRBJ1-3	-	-	ASPGVSGNTIY
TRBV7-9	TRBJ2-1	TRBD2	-	ASTDEAGGSNEQF
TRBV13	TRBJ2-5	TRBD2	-	ASSLERDGTETQY
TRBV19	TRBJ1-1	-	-	ASSIAWFGRTEAF
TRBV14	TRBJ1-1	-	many	ASSQSTRTEAF
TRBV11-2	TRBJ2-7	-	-	ASSSRASQY
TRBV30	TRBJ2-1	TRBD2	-	AWNLLAGGYNEQF